This T cell receptor (beta chain) was recorded in a study of identical twins. This clonotype was counted between two and nine times. Its target is unknown. Findings of the study overall: For zero-insertion analyses, partial confounding could come from invariant MAIT and iNKT cells. Conclusions leaned on cross-sectional statistical analysis and did not track the same donors over time.

V shed 6 bases, J shed 2 bases, and the junction held 6 bases outside the gene matches. CDR3 length: 14 amino acids. Unique molecular identifiers were present on the cDNA, which also gained a universal primer site by template switching. MiXCR, run by TCRdb on the 5' RACE reads, gives a single entry per CDR3 protein. The data hold about 250,000 distinct CDR3 sequences, with around 7.6% observed a single time. These same records also appear under a second study, on yellow fever vaccine responses in identical twins.

The chain couples TRBV12-3 or TRBV12-4 to TRBJ2-5; 7 positions agree with TRBD1. The sequenced sample consisted of CD8+ T cells sorted from blood. The source is a woman aged 18-35 years in good health. The CDR3: CASRSGGWQETQYF. Written as DNA, the CDR3 is TGTGCCAGCAGGTCAGGGGGTTGGCAAGAGACCCAGTACTTC.